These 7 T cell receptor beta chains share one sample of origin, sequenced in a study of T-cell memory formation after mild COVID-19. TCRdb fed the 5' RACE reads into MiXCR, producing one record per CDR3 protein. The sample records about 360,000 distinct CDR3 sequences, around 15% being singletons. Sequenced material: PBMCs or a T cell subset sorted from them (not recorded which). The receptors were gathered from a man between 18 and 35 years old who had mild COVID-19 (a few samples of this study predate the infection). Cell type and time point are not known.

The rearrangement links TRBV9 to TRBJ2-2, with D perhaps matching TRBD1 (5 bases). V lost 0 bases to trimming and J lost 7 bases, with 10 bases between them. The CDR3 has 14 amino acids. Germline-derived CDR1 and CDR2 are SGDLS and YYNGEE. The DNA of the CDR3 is TGTGCCAGCAGCGTAGAGGGCCAGGGCGGGGAGCTGTTTTTT. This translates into CASSVEGQGGELFF.

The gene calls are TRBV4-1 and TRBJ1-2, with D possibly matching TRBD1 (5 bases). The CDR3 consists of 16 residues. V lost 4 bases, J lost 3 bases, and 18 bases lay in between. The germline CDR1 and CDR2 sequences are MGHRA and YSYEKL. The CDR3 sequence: CASSLPRDGRDYGYTF. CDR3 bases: TGCGCCAGCAGCCTACCTAGGGACGGCCGGGACTATGGCTACACCTTC.

As DNA, the CDR3 is TGTGCCAGCAGCGAAGGACAGGGGGTCGGAACCGGGGAGCTGTTTTTT. Translation gives CASSEGQGVGTGELFF. This chain joins TRBV7-8 and TRBJ2-2; TRBD1 matches at 10 bases. The CDR3 extends over 16 amino acids. Unmatched junction bases numbered 8, after V lost 5 bases and J lost 5 bases. The germline CDR1 and CDR2 sequences are SGHVS and FQNEAQ.

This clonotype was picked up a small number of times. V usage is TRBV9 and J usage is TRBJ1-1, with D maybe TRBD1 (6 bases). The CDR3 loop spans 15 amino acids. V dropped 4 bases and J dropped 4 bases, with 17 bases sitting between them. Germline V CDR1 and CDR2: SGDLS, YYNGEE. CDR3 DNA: TGTGCCAGCAGCCCGGTAAGGGGGTGGGGCACTGAAGCTTTCTTT. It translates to CASSPVRGWGTEAFF.

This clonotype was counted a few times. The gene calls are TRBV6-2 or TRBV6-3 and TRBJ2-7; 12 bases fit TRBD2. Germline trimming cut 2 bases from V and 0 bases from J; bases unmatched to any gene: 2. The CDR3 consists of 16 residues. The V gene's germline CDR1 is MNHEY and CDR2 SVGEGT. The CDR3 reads CASSYRLAGDSYEQYF. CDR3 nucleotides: TGTGCCAGCAGTTACAGACTAGCGGGGGACTCCTACGAGCAGTACTTC.

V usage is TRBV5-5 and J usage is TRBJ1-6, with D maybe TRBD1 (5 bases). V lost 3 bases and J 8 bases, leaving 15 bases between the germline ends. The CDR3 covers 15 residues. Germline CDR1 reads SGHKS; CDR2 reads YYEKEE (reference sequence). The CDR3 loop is CASSSFPGEDSPLHF. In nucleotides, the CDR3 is TGTGCCAGCAGCTCCTTCCCGGGGGAGGATTCACCCCTCCACTTT.

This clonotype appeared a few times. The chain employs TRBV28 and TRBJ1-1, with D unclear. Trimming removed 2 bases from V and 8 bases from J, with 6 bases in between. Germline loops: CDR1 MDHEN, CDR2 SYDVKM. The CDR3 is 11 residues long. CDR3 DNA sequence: TGTGCCAGCAGTTTAACGGTAGAAGCTTTCTTT. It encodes CASSLTVEAFF.